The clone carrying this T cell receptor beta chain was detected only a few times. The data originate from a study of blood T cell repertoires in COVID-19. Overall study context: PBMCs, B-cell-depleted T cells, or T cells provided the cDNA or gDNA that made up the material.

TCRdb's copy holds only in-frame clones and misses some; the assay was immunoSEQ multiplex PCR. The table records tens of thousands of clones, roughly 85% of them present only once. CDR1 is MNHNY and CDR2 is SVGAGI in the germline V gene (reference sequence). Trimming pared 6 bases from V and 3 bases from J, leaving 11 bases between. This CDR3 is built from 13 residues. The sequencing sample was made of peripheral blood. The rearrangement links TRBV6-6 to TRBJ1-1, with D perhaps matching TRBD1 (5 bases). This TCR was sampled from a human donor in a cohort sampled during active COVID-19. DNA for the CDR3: TGTGCCAGCAGGGGACGGGGGGACACTGAAGCTTTCTTT. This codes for CASRGRGDTEAFF.